The 21 T cell receptor beta chains given below trace back to one sample, sequenced in a study of blood T cell repertoires in COVID-19. The protocol was immunoSEQ multiplex PCR, while the TCRdb copy is restricted to in-frame clones and leaves out a portion. The repertoire includes 85,000 to 130,000 clones, roughly 80% of them detected once, and approximately 3.3% sits in the top ten. Input material: peripheral blood. Receptors originate from an elderly woman with active or convalescent COVID-19.

The chain couples TRBV6-5 to TRBJ2-7; 12 bases are shared with TRBD2. J gave up 2 bases and V 6 bases, and 2 bases lay outside the gene matches. Germline CDR1 MNHEY, CDR2 SVGAGI. This CDR3 contains 14 residues. The CDR3 DNA sequence: TGTGCCAGCAGGCTAGCGGGGGGGACCTACGAGCAGTACTTC. It is translated as CASRLAGGTYEQYF.

This clone was seen a few times. This chain uses TRBV23-1 with TRBJ2-2; the D is unclear. TRBV23-1 has ORF status, its function being uncertain. V was pared by 4 bases and J by 4 bases, with 16 bases between. CDR3 length equals 16 residues. CDR3 bases: TGCGCCAGCAGTCTTATATCTCCCGAGATCACCGGGGAGCTGTTTTTT. Its translation: CASSLISPEITGELFF.

This rearrangement joins TRBV28 to TRBJ2-2; D might be TRBD2 (6 bases). The CDR3 totals 14 residues. The germline V gene has CDR1 MDHEN and CDR2 SYDVKM. Trimming left V 8 bases short and J 7 bases short, with 17 bases between. CDR3 sequence reads: CASATGTSGGELFF. The CDR3 DNA reads TGTGCCAGCGCAACCGGGACTTCAGGCGGGGAGCTGTTTTTT.

V gene TRBV19 combines with J gene TRBJ1-1, with D uncertain. CDR1 and CDR2 from the germline V gene are LNHDA and SQIVND (reference sequence). V lost 5 bases to trimming and J lost 1 base, with 8 bases between them. This CDR3 is 13 amino acids long. As DNA, the CDR3 is TGTGCCAGTAGTTTGACACCGAACACTGAAGCTTTCTTT. As protein: CASSLTPNTEAFF. The variable domain in full, with the rest retrieved from reference TRBV19 and TRBJ1-1, is DGGITQSPKYLFRKEGQNVTLSCEQNLNHDAMYWYRQDPGQGLRLIYYSQIVNDFQKGDIAEGYSVSREKKESFPLTVTSAQKNPTAFYLCASSLTPNTEAFFGQGTRLTVV.

The chain links TRBV2 to TRBJ2-3; 7 nucleotides align to TRBD1. Per germline, CDR1 SNHLY and CDR2 FYNNEI. The CDR3 extends over 15 amino acids. After removal of 6 bases from V and 0 bases from J, the junction contained 6 bases not matched to a gene. CDR3 loop: CASSGLGQSTDTQYF. The DNA for the CDR3 is TGTGCCAGCAGCGGCCTGGGACAGAGCACAGATACGCAGTATTTT.

The chain recombines TRBV9 with TRBJ1-2, with 7 positions matching TRBD1. CDR3 length: 14 residues. With 4 bases clipped from V and 8 bases from J, the junction kept 11 bases outside the gene matches. Germline values: CDR1 SGDLS, CDR2 YYNGEE. The DNA for the CDR3 is TGTGCCAGCAGCCCTGGGGCAGGGGGGACCGGCTACACCTTC. Translation gives CASSPGAGGTGYTF.

The chain joins TRBV2 to TRBJ2-6, with TRBD1 matching over 7 bases. The CDR3 runs to 19 residues. The V gene end was trimmed by 6 bases and the J gene end by 0 bases; junction bases not matched to a gene: 14. The V gene's germline CDR1 is SNHLY and CDR2 FYNNEI. CDR3 loop: CASSHYDRDDISGANVLTF. CDR3 coding DNA: TGTGCCAGCAGCCACTACGACAGGGACGATATCTCTGGGGCCAACGTCCTGACTTTC.

V usage is TRBV9 and J usage is TRBJ1-6; D uncertain. V dropped 2 bases and J dropped 9 bases, with 12 bases sitting between them. This CDR3 is built from 14 residues. Germline V gives CDR1 SGDLS, CDR2 YYNGEE. The CDR3 sequence: CASSVREDGSPLHF. For the CDR3, the DNA is TGTGCCAGCAGCGTGCGGGAGGATGGTTCACCCCTCCACTTT.

The chain joins TRBV28 to TRBJ2-5; 7 bases agree with TRBD1. The J segment lost 3 bases and the V segment lost 8 bases, leaving 6 bases of the junction unmatched. Germline CDR1 and CDR2: MDHEN and SYDVKM. The CDR3 covers 13 residues. CDR3 in amino acids: CASLTGLEETQYF. CDR3 in DNA: TGTGCCAGCTTGACAGGGTTAGAAGAGACCCAGTACTTC. Based on the CDR3 plus reference TRBV28 and TRBJ2-5, the full variable domain is DVKVTQSSRYLVKRTGEKVFLECVQDMDHENMFWYRQDPGLGLRLIYFSYDVKMKEKGDIPEGYSVSREKKERFSLILESASTNQTSMYLCASLTGLEETQYFGPGTRLLVL.

The gene calls are TRBV12-2 and TRBJ1-3; TRBD1, the table's D call, lacks a check against the DNA. TRBV12-2 is a pseudogene. The CDR3 is 17 amino acids. The CDR3, as DNA: TGTGCAAGTCGCTTACGAGACAGGCCGGTCTCTGGAAACACCATATATTTT. Protein product: CASRLRDRPVSGNTIYF.

The chain carries TRBV3-1 (or the pseudogene TRBV3-2) and TRBJ1-4; possibly TRBD1 for D (6 bases). This CDR3 contains 16 residues. Germline V gene sequence: CDR1 LGHDT, CDR2 YNNKEL (reference sequence). Trimming removed 4 bases at V and 7 bases at J, with 19 bases between. In DNA, the CDR3 is TGTGCCAGCAGCCCGCCCCTGGCAGGGGAGCGTGAAAAACTGTTTTTT. It translates to CASSPPLAGEREKLFF.

The chain combines TRBV5-6 with TRBJ2-3, with D possibly TRBD2 on 6 matching bases. The length of the CDR3 is 15 residues. Germline V gene lookup returns CDR1 SGHDT and CDR2 YYEEEE. V lost 0 bases and J 2 bases, leaving 10 bases between the germline ends. CDR3 in DNA: TGTGCCAGCAGCTTGGATCGGGGGTTCACAGATACGCAGTATTTT. Protein: CASSLDRGFTDTQYF.

The rearrangement links TRBV5-4 to TRBJ2-7; the match to TRBD2 covers 12 bases. The CDR3 length is 14 residues. From germline, CDR1 is SGHNT and CDR2 YYREEE (reference sequence). J lost 3 bases, V lost 4 bases, and 2 bases had no gene match. The chain's CDR3 is CASSVTSGSYEQYF. CDR3 DNA sequence: TGTGCCAGCAGCGTGACTAGCGGGAGCTACGAGCAGTACTTC.

The genes are TRBV28 and TRBJ2-3; D remains ambiguous. This CDR3 has 14 amino acids. Between the trimmed V and J ends, which lost 3 bases and 2 bases, there was a span of 9 bases. Germline loops: CDR1 MDHEN, CDR2 SYDVKM. DNA for the CDR3: TGTGCCAGCAGTTTTTCCAGGTCCACAGATACGCAGTATTTT. Translation: CASSFSRSTDTQYF. The full variable domain, completed using reference TRBV28 and TRBJ2-3, is DVKVTQSSRYLVKRTGEKVFLECVQDMDHENMFWYRQDPGLGLRLIYFSYDVKMKEKGDIPEGYSVSREKKERFSLILESASTNQTSMYLCASSFSRSTDTQYFGPGTRLTVL.

This clone came up a few times. DNA of the CDR3: TGCAGCGGAGAGACAGGGCCCAACTATGGCTACACCTTC. Protein sequence: CSGETGPNYGYTF. The V call is TRBV29-1, the J call TRBJ1-2, with 7 bases lining up with TRBD1. Losses at the gene ends were 7 bases for V and 2 bases for J; bases not matched to a gene: 7. There are 13 residues in the CDR3. Germline loops: CDR1 SQVTM, CDR2 ANQGSEA.

The chain employs TRBV6-5 and TRBJ1-4; D is unresolved. This CDR3 spans 14 amino acids. V was clipped by 5 bases and J by 4 bases, with 11 bases between them. Per the germline V gene, CDR1 is MNHEY and CDR2 is SVGAGI. CDR3: CASSNPGYNEKLFF. DNA of the CDR3: TGTGCCAGCAGTAACCCCGGGTATAATGAAAAACTGTTTTTT.

The chain employs TRBV7-2 and TRBJ1-5, with D uncertain. Germline values: CDR1 SGHTA, CDR2 FQGNSA. CDR3 length: 13 residues. Trimming shortened V by 5 bases and J by 7 bases, and 12 bases separated the two germline ends. Here the CDR3 reads CASSPLSVQPQHF. The CDR3 bases are TGTGCCAGCAGCCCCCTCTCAGTACAGCCCCAGCATTTT.

This clone was seen a single time. The chain combines TRBV5-1 with TRBJ1-3; unclear D gene. The germline CDR1 and CDR2 sequences are SGHRS and YFSETQ. The V end was cut by 0 bases, the J end by 0 bases, with 10 bases between. This CDR3 is 16 amino acids long. The CDR3 reads CASSLGETNSGNTIYF. The CDR3 coding sequence is TGCGCCAGCAGCTTGGGGGAGACAAACTCTGGAAACACCATATATTTT.

The genes are TRBV6-2 or TRBV6-3 and TRBJ2-3, with D possibly TRBD1 on 10 matching bases. Deletions cut 4 bases from V and 6 bases from J, with 32 bases between. The CDR3 runs to 20 residues. Germline assignment: CDR1 MNHEY and CDR2 SVGEGT. CDR3: CASSWNRDRGRGRGGDTQYF. CDR3 DNA sequence: TGTGCCAGCAGTTGGAACCGGGACAGGGGTCGCGGGAGGGGCGGCGATACGCAGTATTTT.

J is TRBJ1-2 and V is TRBV14, with 7 bases lining up with TRBD1. Germline CDR1 and CDR2: SGHDN and FVKESK. This CDR3 is built from 13 residues. Losses at the gene ends were 3 bases for V and 5 bases for J; bases not matched to a gene: 3. This CDR3 is CASSQTGRYGYTF. CDR3 nucleotide sequence: TGTGCCAGCAGCCAGACAGGGAGGTATGGCTACACCTTC.

The chain couples TRBV6-1 to TRBJ2-4; D is ambiguous. V was shortened by 4 bases and J by 0 bases, with 13 bases between the two germline ends. This CDR3 is 16 amino acids long. The germline V gene encodes CDR1 MNHNS and CDR2 SASEGT. CDR3 DNA: TGTGCCAGCAGTGTTGGCAGCAGACAAGCCAAAAACATTCAGTACTTC. This encodes CASSVGSRQAKNIQYF.